The 24 T cell receptor beta chains given below trace back to one sample, sequenced in a study of cytomegalovirus exposure and HLA in healthy donors. The PCR made use of 60 Vbeta and 13 Jbeta primers. The method was immunoSEQ multiplex PCR; TCRdb's version includes in-frame clones alone and lacks a portion of them. There are over 150,000 clones in the sample; around 80% occur only once, and 3.5% to 5.5% lies in the top ten. The sample taken for sequencing was PBMCs. These receptors all come from a man aged 35 to 55 in good health and CMV-seronegative.

The V and J genes are TRBV30 and TRBJ2-3; 9 bases are a match to TRBD2. The CDR3 loop spans 16 amino acids. The germline CDR1 and CDR2 sequences are GTSNPN and SVGIG (reference sequence). Trimming took 2 bases from V and 6 from J; bases not matched to a gene: 12. This CDR3 reads CAWSRQRVAGADTQYF. The CDR3 DNA reads as TGTGCCTGGAGTAGACAGAGAGTAGCGGGGGCGGATACGCAGTATTTT.

The V and J genes are TRBV15 and TRBJ2-7; D ambiguous. Between the trimmed V and J ends, which lost 0 bases and 4 bases, there was a span of 7 bases. This CDR3 region has 13 residues. Germline loops: CDR1 LNHNV, CDR2 YYDKDF (reference sequence). CDR3 sequence (DNA): TGTGCCACCAGCAGAGATTGGGCATACGAGCAGTACTTC. The encoded protein is CATSRDWAYEQYF.

The chain uses TRBV7-9 and TRBJ2-2, with unresolved D. The germline V gene has CDR1 SEHNR and CDR2 FQNEAQ (reference sequence). The V and J ends lost 1 base and 8 bases respectively, with 2 bases between them. This CDR3 is built from 11 residues. CDR3 residues: CASSLVGELFF. The CDR3 DNA reads as TGTGCCAGCAGCTTAGTAGGGGAGCTGTTTTTT. The entire variable domain, with the rest obtained from reference TRBV7-9 and TRBJ2-2, is as follows: DTGVSQNPRHKITKRGQNVTFRCDPISEHNRLYWYRQTLGQGPEFLTYFQNEAQLEKSRLLSDRFSAERPKGSFSTLEIQRTEQGDSAMYLCASSLVGELFFGEGSRLTVL.

The chain joins TRBV5-1 to TRBJ2-1, with 11 bases matching TRBD2. The germline gives CDR1 SGHRS, CDR2 YFSETQ. The junction had 4 bases not matched to a gene; V was cut back by 4 bases and J by 4 bases. CDR3 length: 15 amino acids. CDR3 sequence: CASSKLAGEYNEQFF. Here the CDR3 DNA reads TGCGCCAGCAGCAAACTAGCGGGGGAGTACAATGAGCAGTTCTTC.

Concerning this clone itself: A junction boundary mismatches the germline segment, possibly from a read error. This chain uses TRBV7-9 with TRBJ2-7, with TRBD1 as a possible D gene (6 bases). From germline, CDR1 is SEHNR and CDR2 FQNEAQ (reference sequence). The CDR3 totals 13 residues. DNA of the CDR3: TGTTCCAGCAGCCCCAGGACAGCCTACGAGCAGTACTTC. This gives the protein CSSSPRTAYEQYF. Supplemented by reference TRBV7-9 and TRBJ2-7, the full variable domain reads DTGVSQNPRHKITKRGQNVTFRCDPISEHNRLYWYRQTLGQGPEFLTYFQNEAQLEKSRLLSDRFSAERPKGSFSTLEIQRTEQGDSAMYLCSSSPRTAYEQYFGPGTRLTVT.

The V call is TRBV29-1, the J call TRBJ2-2; D is uncertain. The V end was cut by 4 bases, the J end by 7 bases, with 10 bases between. CDR3 size: 12 residues. From germline, CDR1 is SQVTM and CDR2 ANQGSEA. CDR3 loop: CSVAGSVGELFF. The DNA of the CDR3 is TGCAGCGTTGCCGGGTCGGTCGGGGAGCTGTTTTTT.

The rearrangement uses TRBV9 and TRBJ2-3; tentatively, D is TRBD1 (5 bases). Trimming stripped 0 bases from V and 2 bases from J, with 16 bases between. Germline V gives CDR1 SGDLS, CDR2 YYNGEE. This CDR3 spans 17 amino acids. The CDR3 DNA reads TGTGCCAGCAGCGTAGAGGGGAAAGGTCGGAACACAGATACGCAGTATTTT. As protein: CASSVEGKGRNTDTQYF.

V gene TRBV6-5 combines with J gene TRBJ2-1; TRBD1 might be the D (5 bases). Germline loops: CDR1 MNHEY, CDR2 SVGAGI. The V end was cut by 8 bases, the J end by 4 bases, with 12 bases between. The CDR3 runs to 13 residues. As DNA, the CDR3 is TGTGCCAGCGGGCCCGCAGGGTACAATGAGCAGTTCTTC. Amino acid sequence: CASGPAGYNEQFF.

In its sample, this clone was seen once. J is TRBJ1-2 and V is TRBV30; D is perhaps TRBD1 (5 bases). V lost 5 bases to trimming and J lost 7 bases, with 17 bases between them. The CDR3 has 13 residues. In germline, CDR1 is GTSNPN, CDR2 SVGIG (reference sequence). CDR3 region: CAWGGDEAAGYTF. The CDR3 coding sequence is TGTGCCTGGGGAGGGGACGAGGCGGCTGGCTACACCTTC.

The chain carries TRBV5-1 and TRBJ2-7; TRBD1 might be the D (6 bases). The germline V gene has CDR1 SGHRS and CDR2 YFSETQ. V shed 1 base and J shed 6 bases, with 14 bases lying between them. The CDR3 loop spans 14 amino acids. CDR3 sequence (DNA): TGCGCCAGCAGCTTGAGGGACATCCCGCGCGAGCAGTACTTC. Translating gives CASSLRDIPREQYF.

The V gene is TRBV7-9, the J gene TRBJ1-2, with TRBD1 identical over 8 bases. J lost 7 bases, V lost 2 bases, and 9 bases had no gene match. Germline CDR1 and CDR2: SEHNR and FQNEAQ (reference sequence). This CDR3 is built from 15 residues. CDR3 sequence: CASSLSETGQAGYTF. CDR3 nucleotides: TGTGCCAGCAGCTTAAGTGAGACGGGACAGGCTGGCTACACCTTC.

The chain recombines TRBV10-3 with TRBJ2-2, with D perhaps TRBD2 (6 bases). This CDR3 contains 15 residues. Per germline, CDR1 ENHRY and CDR2 SYGVKD. V lost 3 bases to trimming and J lost 6 bases, with 14 bases between them. This CDR3 is CAISDWDGEAGELFF. The CDR3 coding sequence is TGTGCCATCAGTGATTGGGATGGGGAGGCCGGGGAGCTGTTTTTT.

The sample holds a few counts of this clone. The rearrangement uses TRBV5-8 and TRBJ1-5, with D tentatively TRBD1 (6 bases). Germline V CDR1 and CDR2: SGHTS, YDEGEE. This CDR3 contains 14 residues. V was clipped by 4 bases and J by 3 bases, with 11 bases between them. The CDR3 DNA sequence: TGTGCCAGCAGCCCCTGGGGGCTCAATCAGCCCCAGCATTTT. It codes for CASSPWGLNQPQHF.

This rearrangement joins TRBV7-9 to TRBJ2-2; TRBD1 matches at 7 bases. CDR3 length: 14 residues. From germline, CDR1 is SEHNR and CDR2 FQNEAQ (reference sequence). Losses at the gene ends were 2 bases for V and 6 bases for J; bases not matched to a gene: 3. The CDR3 nucleotides read TGTGCCAGCAGCTTAAAACAGGGGTCCGGGGAGCTGTTTTTT. It yields the protein CASSLKQGSGELFF.

The chain recombines TRBV6-6 with TRBJ1-1; 7 nucleotides line up with TRBD1. Trimming took 5 bases from V and 1 from J; bases not matched to a gene: 7. This CDR3 comprises 15 residues. Germline V lookup: CDR1 MNHNY, CDR2 SVGAGI (reference sequence). CDR3 nucleotides: TGTGCCAGCAGTACCCGGACAGGACAGAACACTGAAGCTTTCTTT. Amino acid sequence: CASSTRTGQNTEAFF.

The chain has TRBV19 and TRBJ2-7; possible D gene TRBD1, 6 bases. Between the trimmed V and J ends, which lost 1 base and 5 bases, there was a span of 9 bases. The germline V gene encodes CDR1 LNHDA and CDR2 SQIVND (reference sequence). This CDR3 is built from 13 residues. The CDR3 bases are TGTGCCAGTAGTATAGCCTACAGGGACGAGCAGTACTTC. Translating gives CASSIAYRDEQYF.

The sample holds one count of this clone. This chain joins TRBV4-1 and TRBJ1-3; D unresolved. Trimming cost V 0 bases and J 4 bases, with 10 bases left between them. This CDR3 is 15 amino acids long. Germline assignment: CDR1 MGHRA and CDR2 YSYEKL. In DNA, the CDR3 is TGCGCCAGCAGCCAAGAGGAGGATTGGGGAAACACCATATATTTT. Translation: CASSQEEDWGNTIYF.

Only a few counts were recorded for this clone. The chain couples TRBV6-1 to TRBJ1-2, with 7 nucleotides matching TRBD1. The CDR3 consists of 15 residues. The germline V gene encodes CDR1 MNHNS and CDR2 SASEGT. After removal of 7 bases from V and 2 bases from J, the junction contained 10 bases not matched to a gene. The CDR3: CASMDRSKGNYGYTF. DNA of the CDR3: TGTGCCAGCATGGACAGGAGCAAGGGAAACTATGGCTACACCTTC.

The rearrangement uses TRBV6-5 and TRBJ1-5; 7 positions agree with TRBD1. Losses at the gene ends were 5 bases for V and 5 bases for J; bases not matched to a gene: 3. Germline CDR1 is MNHEY and CDR2 is SVGAGI. There are 13 residues in the CDR3. Here the CDR3 reads CASSPDRDQPQHF. The CDR3 DNA is TGTGCCAGCAGTCCTGACAGGGATCAGCCCCAGCATTTT.

This clone was found once. The chain combines TRBV5-1 with TRBJ1-1, with no clear D. This CDR3 comprises 14 residues. Germline CDR1 is SGHRS and CDR2 is YFSETQ. The germline V and J ends were trimmed by 0 bases and 8 bases, with 14 bases remaining between them. CDR3 in DNA: TGCGCCAGCAGCTTGGTAGGAGGTTTACTCGAAGCTTTCTTT. Translated: CASSLVGGLLEAFF.

The J gene is TRBJ2-5, the V gene TRBV9; D call uncertain. The end of the DNA aligns better with TRBJ2-7, so the J call may be wrong. Germline lookup yields CDR1 SGDLS and CDR2 YYNGEE. The CDR3 length is 14 residues. CDR3 nucleotide sequence: TGTGCCAGCAGCGTAGGAGTAGAGCCCTACGAGCAGTACTTC. It yields the protein CASSVGVEPYEQYF.

DNA of the CDR3: TGTGCCAGCAGCTTAGGGCAGGGAAGCAATCAGCCCCAGCATTTT. Its translation is CASSLGQGSNQPQHF. The V call is TRBV7-9, the J call TRBJ1-5; D is perhaps TRBD1 (5 bases). The V gene's germline CDR1 is SEHNR and CDR2 FQNEAQ (reference sequence). With 1 base removed from V and 1 base from J, the gap between germline ends came to 8 bases. The CDR3 loop spans 15 amino acids. Looking up the rest from reference TRBV7-9 and TRBJ1-5 gives the full variable domain: DTGVSQNPRHKITKRGQNVTFRCDPISEHNRLYWYRQTLGQGPEFLTYFQNEAQLEKSRLLSDRFSAERPKGSFSTLEIQRTEQGDSAMYLCASSLGQGSNQPQHFGDGTRLSIL.

J is TRBJ2-7 and V is TRBV2; possible D gene TRBD1, 5 bases. The V gene lost 4 bases and the J gene lost 2 bases, with 12 bases spanning the gap. There are 14 residues in the CDR3. Looked up from germline, CDR1 is SNHLY and CDR2 is FYNNEI. CDR3: CASSAGPPPYEQYF. The CDR3 nucleotides read TGTGCCAGCAGTGCAGGGCCTCCCCCCTACGAGCAGTACTTC.

The rearrangement joins TRBV5-4 to TRBJ2-1; D perhaps matches TRBD1 (5 bases). CDR3 size: 13 residues. Germline loops: CDR1 SGHNT, CDR2 YYREEE (reference sequence). The V and J ends lost 0 bases and 5 bases respectively, with 6 bases between them. CDR3 in DNA: TGTGCCAGCAGCTTGGTACAGGACAATGAGCAGTTCTTC. As protein: CASSLVQDNEQFF.